This T cell receptor (beta chain) was profiled in a study of beta chain features in type 1 diabetes. Study results and caveats: In every one of the four CD4+ subsets, TCRB CDR3s were moderately but significantly shorter in Type 1 diabetes patients.

This CDR3 region has 14 residues. CDR1 SGHNT and CDR2 YYREEE come from the germline V gene (reference sequence). Trimming cost V 4 bases and J 4 bases, with 14 bases left between them. Of the isolated RNA, all was reverse transcribed, and so the sequenced material was expressed TCRB transcripts. Produced via immunoSEQ multiplex PCR; TCRdb's table is partial and in-frame only. The sample records 600,000 to 700,000 clones, over 10% being singletons. About this clone itself: The antigen is not known.

The TCR originated in a man younger than 40 with type 1 diabetes. This chain links TRBV5-4 with TRBJ1-2; maybe TRBD1 (5 bases). Sequenced input: naive CD4+ T cells from blood. The CDR3 reads CASSRDPRSYGYTF. CDR3 DNA sequence: TGTGCCAGCAGCCGGGACCCAAGGAGCTATGGCTACACCTTC. Filled out from reference TRBV5-4 and TRBJ1-2, the complete variable domain reads ETGVTQSPTHLIKTRGQQVTLRCSSQSGHNTVSWYQQALGQGPQFIFQYYREEENGRGNFPPRFSGLQFPNYSSELNVNALELDDSALYLCASSRDPRSYGYTFGSGTRLTVV.